These T cell receptor beta chains were read from a single sample in a study of blood T cell repertoires in COVID-19. The table came from immunoSEQ multiplex PCR; TCRdb's copy has only in-frame clones and leaves some out. This sample has about 77,000 clones, with approximately 76% found just once. The sequenced sample consisted of peripheral blood. Receptors originate from a man in his 70s with active or convalescent COVID-19. CDR3s leave out the opening cysteine and the closing phenylalanine or tryptophan. Some rows have no size entry. The others give once, few or many, or a class for an expanded clone.

J gene | clone size | V gene | CDR3 protein
TRBJ2-6 | few | TRBV3-1/TRBV3-2 | ASSQRGKAGANVLT
TRBJ2-7 | - | TRBV19 | ASSLTASSYEQY
TRBJ2-7 | few | TRBV28 | ASSSGAQEQY
TRBJ1-2 | - | TRBV5-5 | ASSPFLVRESSGYT
TRBJ1-1 | - | TRBV10-3 | AIRVQGNTEAF
TRBJ1-3 | - | TRBV2 | ASSEESGFGNTIY
TRBJ2-5 | - | TRBV11-1 | ASSLRDVREQTQY
TRBJ1-2 | - | TRBV29-1 | SGNRVPTPDGYT
TRBJ2-2 | - | TRBV15 | ATSRDVAGTGELF
TRBJ1-5 | few | TRBV30 | AWSLWGTGGGGQPQH
TRBJ2-3 | few | TRBV11-2 | ASSSGQFYDTQY
TRBJ2-1 | - | TRBV9 | ASSTTKGLAGGGPYEQF
TRBJ2-3 | - | TRBV19 | ASSIAGSTSTDTQY
TRBJ2-2 | - | TRBV7-9 | ASSKLASNTGELF
TRBJ1-1 | - | TRBV5-1 | ASKILTDTEAF
TRBJ1-6 | few | TRBV27 | ASSLNSGLIVSPLH
TRBJ2-7 | - | TRBV5-1 | ASSARQGVDEQY
TRBJ2-5 | - | TRBV6-1 | ASSEHTGRGETQY
TRBJ2-7 | - | TRBV5-4 | ASSLGGQRGSYEQY
TRBJ2-7 | - | TRBV5-6 | ASSFDRAYEQY
TRBJ2-6 | once | TRBV6-4 | ASSRTGGQSGANVLT
TRBJ2-7 | - | TRBV19 | ASRPGHLSYEQY
TRBJ2-7 | - | TRBV5-5 | ASSWYWSVAEQY
TRBJ2-7 | - | TRBV6-5 | ASSRDRGWYEQY
TRBJ2-2 | - | TRBV7-3 | ASSPYPGTGGIGELF
TRBJ1-6 | - | TRBV3-1/TRBV3-2 | ASSQGGGSPLH
TRBJ2-3 | - | TRBV5-1 | ASSFVGAVDTQY
TRBJ2-7 | - | TRBV5-1 | ASSLAGKAYEQY
TRBJ1-4 | - | TRBV4-1 | ASSQGANGQPNEKLF
TRBJ1-2 | - | TRBV3-1/TRBV3-2 | ASGRGNYGYT
TRBJ2-1 | - | TRBV7-2 | ASSRTWSSEQF
TRBJ2-7 | - | TRBV18 | ASSVGQGAYEQY
TRBJ2-5 | - | TRBV12-3/TRBV12-4 | ASSSRTIETQY
TRBJ1-1 | - | TRBV28 | ASSFYRAAF
TRBJ2-1 | - | TRBV27 | ASSLSIAGAYNEQF
TRBJ2-7 | few | TRBV19 | ASSIKVERSTYEQY
TRBJ1-3 | once | TRBV3-1/TRBV3-2 | ASSPGSGSGNTIY
TRBJ1-3 | - | TRBV9 | ASANQQGAGNTIY
TRBJ2-3 | - | TRBV2 | ASIKGRGTDTQY
TRBJ2-3 | - | TRBV11-2 | ASSPRRGDTDTQY
TRBJ1-5 | - | TRBV2 | ASTERESNQPQH
TRBJ1-3 | - | TRBV3-1/TRBV3-2 | ASSQEWGGNTDTIY